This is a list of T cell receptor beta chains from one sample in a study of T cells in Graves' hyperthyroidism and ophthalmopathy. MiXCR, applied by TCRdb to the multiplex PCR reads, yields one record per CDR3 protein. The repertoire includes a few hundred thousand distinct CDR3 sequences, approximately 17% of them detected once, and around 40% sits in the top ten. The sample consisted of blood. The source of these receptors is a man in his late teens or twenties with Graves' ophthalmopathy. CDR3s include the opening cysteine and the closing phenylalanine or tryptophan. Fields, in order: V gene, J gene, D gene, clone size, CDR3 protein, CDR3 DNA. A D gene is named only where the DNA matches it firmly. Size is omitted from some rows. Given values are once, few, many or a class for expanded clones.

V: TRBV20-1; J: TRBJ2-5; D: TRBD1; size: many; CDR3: CSRVTGRETQYF; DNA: TGCAGCCGGGTGACAGGGCGGGAGACCCAGTACTTC
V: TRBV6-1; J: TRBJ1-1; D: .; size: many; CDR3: CASSGRLNTEAFF; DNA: TGTGCCAGCAGCGGACGATTGAACACTGAAGCTTTCTTT
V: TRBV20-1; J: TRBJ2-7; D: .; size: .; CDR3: CSASTDSPYEQYF; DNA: TGCAGTGCTTCAACAGACAGCCCCTACGAGCAGTACTTC
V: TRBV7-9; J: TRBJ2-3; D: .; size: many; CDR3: CASSLTLEDTQYF; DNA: TGTGCCAGCAGCTTAACCTTGGAGGATACGCAGTATTTT
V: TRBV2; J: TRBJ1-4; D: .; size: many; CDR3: CASRGDEEKLFF; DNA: TGTGCCAGCAGGGGGGACGAGGAAAAACTGTTTTTT
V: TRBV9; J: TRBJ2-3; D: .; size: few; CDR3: CASSGTFTDTQYF; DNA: TGTGCCAGCTCCGGGACATTCACAGATACGCAGTATTTT
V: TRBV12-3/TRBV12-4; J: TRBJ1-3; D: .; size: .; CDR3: CASDPVGNTIYF; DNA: TGTGCCAGCGATCCCGTCGGAAACACCATATATTTT
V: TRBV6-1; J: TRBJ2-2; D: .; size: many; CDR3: CASSRQGGTGELFF; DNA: TGTGCCAGCAGTCGACAGGGAGGAACCGGGGAGCTGTTTTTT
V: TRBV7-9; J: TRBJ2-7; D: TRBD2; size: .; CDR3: CASSRDSSGGLGYEQYF; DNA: TGTGCCAGCAGTCGGGACTCTAGCGGGGGGCTGGGGTATGAGCAGTACTTC
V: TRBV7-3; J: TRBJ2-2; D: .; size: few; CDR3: CASSLDTNTGELFF; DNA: TGTGCCAGCAGCTTGGACACGAACACCGGGGAGCTGTTTTTT
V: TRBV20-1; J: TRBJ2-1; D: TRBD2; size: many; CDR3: CSAPTSGGAGNEQFF; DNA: TGCAGTGCCCCCACTAGCGGGGGGGCCGGGAATGAGCAGTTCTTC
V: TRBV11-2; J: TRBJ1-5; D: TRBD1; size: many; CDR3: CASSPGQGSNQPQHF; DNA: TGTGCCAGCAGCCCGGGACAGGGTAGCAATCAGCCCCAGCATTTT
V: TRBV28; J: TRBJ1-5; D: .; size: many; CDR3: CASSSPPANQPQHF; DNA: TGTGCCAGCAGTTCACCCCCCGCCAATCAGCCCCAGCATTTT
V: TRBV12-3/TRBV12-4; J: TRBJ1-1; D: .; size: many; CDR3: CASSFAIRDTEAFF; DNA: TGTGCCAGCAGTTTCGCCATCAGGGACACTGAAGCTTTCTTT
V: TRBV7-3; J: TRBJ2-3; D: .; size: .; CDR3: CASSPTVEETDTQYF; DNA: TGTGCCAGCAGCCCGACCGTTGAGGAAACAGATACGCAGTATTTT